The 9 T cell receptor beta chains given below trace back to one sample, sequenced in a study of vaccination and CD4 T cells after COVID-19. An Oncomine TCR Beta short-read assay was used to sequence the DNA from cultured CD4+ T cells. TCRdb analysed the PCR reads with MiXCR anew, one entry per CDR3 protein. The repertoire consists of about 17,000 distinct CDR3 sequences, with roughly 50% occurring once and the leading ten covering 16%. Treatment here: approximately 11-day PBMC culture with coronavirus spike peptide pools or control peptides (ViraFEST assay). These receptors' targets are unknown. Sequencing used CD4+ T cells from blood, cultured in vitro. The source is a human donor who had recovered from COVID-19.

This clonotype was detected a few times. This sequence joins TRBV6-1 and TRBJ1-2; TRBD1 aligns across 7 bases. The CDR3 is made up of 17 amino acids. From germline, CDR1 is MNHNS and CDR2 SASEGT. J lost 1 base, V lost 7 bases, and 15 bases had no gene match. Here the CDR3 DNA reads TGTGCCAGCAACCTCCGACCAGGACAGGCGATTAACTATGGCTACACCTTC. Amino acid sequence: CASNLRPGQAINYGYTF.

This clonotype was counted once. The rearrangement links TRBV6-1 to TRBJ1-1; 7 bases are shared with TRBD1. Losses at the gene ends were 6 bases for V and 2 bases for J; bases not matched to a gene: 12. The V gene's germline CDR1 is MNHNS and CDR2 SASEGT. The CDR3 contains 16 residues. The CDR3 sequence: CASRAETGWGNTEAFF. DNA for the CDR3: TGTGCCAGCAGGGCCGAGACAGGGTGGGGTAACACTGAAGCTTTCTTT.

The rearrangement links TRBV6-1 to TRBJ2-1, with 9 positions matching TRBD2. The J segment lost 4 bases and the V segment lost 7 bases, leaving 11 bases of the junction unmatched. CDR1 MNHNS and CDR2 SASEGT come from the germline V gene. The CDR3 runs to 16 residues. The CDR3 region has the DNA TGTGCCAGCACTCCAAGGGGGCGGGGGGGTTACAATGAGCAGTTCTTC. Translation: CASTPRGRGGYNEQFF.

The chain couples TRBV6-5 to TRBJ1-1; TRBD1 agrees at 7 bases. Germline CDR1 reads MNHEY; CDR2 reads SVGAGI. This CDR3 is 14 amino acids long. V shed 0 bases and J 4 bases; nucleotides not matched to a gene: 2. CDR3 residues: CASSYSSGGTEAFF. CDR3 DNA sequence: TGTGCCAGCAGTTACTCTTCAGGGGGCACTGAAGCTTTCTTT.

The rearrangement links TRBV11-3 to TRBJ1-6; unclear D gene. V lost 3 bases and J lost 8, with 17 bases in between. The CDR3 extends over 16 amino acids. The V gene's germline CDR1 is SGHNT and CDR2 YENEEA. CDR3 sequence reads: CASSFPWMPLDSPLHF. For the CDR3, the DNA is TGTGCCAGCAGCTTCCCGTGGATGCCGCTTGATTCACCCCTCCACTTT.

The count of this clonotype is one. The DNA for the CDR3 is TGTGCCAGCAGTGAAGCGACAGGGTTGGGTGAAGAGACCCAGTACTTC. It codes for CASSEATGLGEETQYF. The chain couples TRBV2 to TRBJ2-5, with 7 positions matching TRBD1. The CDR3 totals 16 residues. V lost 0 bases and J lost 3; bases outside the gene matches: 7. Germline CDR1 is SNHLY and CDR2 is FYNNEI.

This clonotype was counted a single time. The chain recombines TRBV7-9 with TRBJ1-1; tentatively, D is TRBD1 (5 bases). Germline CDR1 reads SEHNR; CDR2 reads FQNEAQ (reference sequence). V was shortened by 3 bases and J by 0 bases, with 11 bases between the two germline ends. The CDR3 has 15 amino acids. CDR3 DNA sequence: TGTGCCAGCAGCTTCGGGGGAATCATGAACACTGAAGCTTTCTTT. It encodes CASSFGGIMNTEAFF.

V and J are TRBV24-1 and TRBJ2-1; D is perhaps TRBD2 (6 bases). Trimming removed 8 bases from V and 9 bases from J, with 16 bases in between. In germline, CDR1 is KGHDR, CDR2 SFDVKD. This CDR3 spans 13 amino acids. The CDR3 is CATTPSGRGEQFF. In nucleotides, the CDR3 is TGTGCCACCACCCCATCGGGGCGGGGTGAGCAGTTCTTC.

J is TRBJ1-1 and V is TRBV20-1; D perhaps matches TRBD1 (5 bases). This CDR3 is 11 amino acids long. V lost 5 bases, J lost 8 bases, and 12 bases lay in between. CDR1 and CDR2 from the germline V gene are DFQATT and SNEGSKA (reference sequence). Here the CDR3 reads CSAGRYREAFF. DNA for the CDR3: TGCAGTGCTGGAAGGTACAGGGAAGCTTTCTTT.